This TCR beta chain is from a study of T cell repertoires in cytomegalovirus infection. Turning to the study itself: Carrying CMV and the relevant HLA type showed in public TCR beta signatures.

A word on this clonotype: The antigen is not known.

TCRdb passed the reads through MiXCR, listing each CDR3 protein once. The sample holds around 99,000 distinct CDR3 sequences, around 28% seen once. Points from the study as a whole: The ex vivo response was dominated by HLA-C-restricted CMV-specific TCR beta clonotypes. Summed frequency of public TCR beta families distinguished CMV carriers with the relevant HLA.

Germline CDR1 SNHLY, CDR2 FYNNEI. The CDR3 loop spans 12 amino acids. Trimming cost V 1 base and J 6 bases, with 4 bases left between them. The V call is TRBV2, the J call TRBJ1-5; D is undetermined. The sample here was CD8+ T cells from cultured PBMCs, taken from culture after CMV antigen stimulation. The origin of this receptor is a human donor in good health (CMV status not recorded). Some clones in this sample may be carry-over from other donors' samples. The CDR3 spells CASSEVAQPQHF. CDR3 coding DNA: TGTGCCAGCAGTGAAGTCGCTCAGCCCCAGCATTTT.